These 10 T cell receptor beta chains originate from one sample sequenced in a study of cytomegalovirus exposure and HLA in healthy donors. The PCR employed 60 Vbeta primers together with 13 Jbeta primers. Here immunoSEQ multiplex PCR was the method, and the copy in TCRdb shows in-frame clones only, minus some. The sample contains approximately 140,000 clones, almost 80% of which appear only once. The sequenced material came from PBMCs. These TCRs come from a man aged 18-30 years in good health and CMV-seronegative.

The CDR3 reads CASSPPGRHTEAFF. In DNA, the CDR3 is TGCGCCAGCAGTCCCCCAGGGAGGCACACTGAAGCTTTCTTT. The chain combines TRBV23-1 with TRBJ1-1; D might be TRBD1 (5 bases). TRBV23-1 is marked as an open reading frame, function uncertain. CDR3 length: 14 residues. V was shortened by 4 bases and J by 3 bases, with 12 bases between the two germline ends.

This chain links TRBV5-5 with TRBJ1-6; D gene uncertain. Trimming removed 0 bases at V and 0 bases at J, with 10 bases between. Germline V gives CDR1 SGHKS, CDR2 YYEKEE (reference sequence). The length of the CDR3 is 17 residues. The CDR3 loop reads CASSLVGYSSYNSPLHF. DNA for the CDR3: TGTGCCAGCAGCTTGGTGGGTTACAGCTCCTATAATTCACCCCTCCACTTT. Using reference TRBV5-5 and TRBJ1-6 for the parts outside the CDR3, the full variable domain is DAGVTQSPTHLIKTRGQQVTLRCSPISGHKSVSWYQQVLGQGPQFIFQYYEKEERGRGNFPDRFSARQFPNYSSELNVNALLLGDSALYLCASSLVGYSSYNSPLHFGNGTRLTVT.

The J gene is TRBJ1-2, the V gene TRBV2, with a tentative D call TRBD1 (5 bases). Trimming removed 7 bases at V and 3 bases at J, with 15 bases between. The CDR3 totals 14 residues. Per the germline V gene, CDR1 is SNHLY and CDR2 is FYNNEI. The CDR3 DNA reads TGTGCCAGCAACCGGCAGGGTTTTGACTATGGCTACACCTTC. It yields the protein CASNRQGFDYGYTF. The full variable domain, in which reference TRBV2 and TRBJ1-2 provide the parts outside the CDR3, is EPEVTQTPSHQVTQMGQEVILRCVPISNHLYFYWYRQILGQKVEFLVSFYNNEISEKSEIFDDQFSVERPDGSNFTLKIRSTKLEDSAMYFCASNRQGFDYGYTFGSGTRLTVV.

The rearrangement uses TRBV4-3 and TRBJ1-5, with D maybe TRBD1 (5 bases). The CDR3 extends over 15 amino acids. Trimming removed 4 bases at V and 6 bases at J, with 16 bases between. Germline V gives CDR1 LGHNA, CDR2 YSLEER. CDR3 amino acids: CASSPPAGDSQPQHF. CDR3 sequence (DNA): TGCGCCAGCAGCCCCCCGGCAGGCGACAGTCAGCCCCAGCATTTT.

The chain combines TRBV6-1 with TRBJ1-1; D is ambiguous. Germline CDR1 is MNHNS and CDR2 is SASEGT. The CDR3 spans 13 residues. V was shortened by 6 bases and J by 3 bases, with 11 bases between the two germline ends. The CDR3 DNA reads TGTGCCAGCAGGGCGGGTTTTGACACTGAAGCTTTCTTT. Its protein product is CASRAGFDTEAFF.

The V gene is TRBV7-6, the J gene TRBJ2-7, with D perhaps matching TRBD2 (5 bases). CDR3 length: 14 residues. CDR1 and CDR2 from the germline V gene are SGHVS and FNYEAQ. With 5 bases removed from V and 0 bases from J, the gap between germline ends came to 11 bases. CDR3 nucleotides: TGTGCCAGCAGCCCCTCGACTAACTCCTACGAGCAGTACTTC. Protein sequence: CASSPSTNSYEQYF.

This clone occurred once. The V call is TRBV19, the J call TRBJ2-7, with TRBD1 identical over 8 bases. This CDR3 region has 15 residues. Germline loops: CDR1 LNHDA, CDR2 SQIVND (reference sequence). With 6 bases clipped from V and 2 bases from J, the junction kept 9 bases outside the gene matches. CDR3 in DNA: TGTGCCAGTAGCGCCCGGGACAGGCGAACCTACGAGCAGTACTTC. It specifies CASSARDRRTYEQYF.

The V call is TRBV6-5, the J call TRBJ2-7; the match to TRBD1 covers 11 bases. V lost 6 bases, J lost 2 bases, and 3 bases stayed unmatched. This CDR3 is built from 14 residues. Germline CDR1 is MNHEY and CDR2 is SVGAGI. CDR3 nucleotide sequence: TGTGCCAGCAGGACGGGACAGGGGGCCTACGAGCAGTACTTC. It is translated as CASRTGQGAYEQYF.

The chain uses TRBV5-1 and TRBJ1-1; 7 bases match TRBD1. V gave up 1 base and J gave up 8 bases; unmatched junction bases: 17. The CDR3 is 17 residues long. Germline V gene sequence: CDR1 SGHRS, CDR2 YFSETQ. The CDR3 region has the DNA TGCGCCAGCAGCTTGACAGGGGTGGGAAATTGGAAGTTGGAAGCTTTCTTT. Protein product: CASSLTGVGNWKLEAFF.

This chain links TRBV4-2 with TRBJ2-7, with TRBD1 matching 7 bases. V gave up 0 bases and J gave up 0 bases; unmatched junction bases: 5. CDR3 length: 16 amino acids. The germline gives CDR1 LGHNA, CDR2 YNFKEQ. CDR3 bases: TGTGCCAGCAGCCAAGAGGCAGGGGGTAGCTCCTACGAGCAGTACTTC. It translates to CASSQEAGGSSYEQYF.